This is a list of T cell receptor beta chains from one sample in a study of technical replicates of blood from a handful of donors. TCRdb keeps only in-frame clones here, not all; method: immunoSEQ multiplex PCR. The sample holds some 80,000 clones, about 96% seen once. The sequencing input was T cells isolated from PBMCs. All receptors derive from a human donor in good health. CDR3s include the opening cysteine and the closing phenylalanine or tryptophan. D genes are given only for firm matches. Clone size is given for some rows only: seen once, a few or many times, or a class if the clone is expanded.

>NA|TRBV11-3|TRBJ2-2|NA
CASSLDSDTGELFF
TGTGCCAGCAGCTTAGATTCGGACACCGGGGAGCTGTTTTTT
>NA|TRBV6-5|TRBJ2-7|once
CASSSDYEQYF
TGTGCCAGCAGTTCAGATTACGAGCAGTACTTC
>NA|TRBV4-1|TRBJ2-1|NA
CASSLDWSSYNEQFF
TGCGCCAGCAGCCTGGACTGGAGCTCCTACAATGAGCAGTTCTTC
>TRBD2|TRBV6-1|TRBJ2-7|NA
CATLRTSGTYEQYF
TGTGCCACCCTAAGGACTAGCGGGACCTACGAGCAGTACTTC
>TRBD2|TRBV27|TRBJ2-7|NA
CASLARHSGGSYEQYF
TGTGCCAGCTTGGCCCGGCATAGCGGGGGCTCCTACGAGCAGTACTTC
>NA|TRBV6-5|TRBJ1-1|NA
CASSVSGVTEAFF
TGTGCCAGCAGTGTTTCAGGGGTAACTGAAGCTTTCTTT
>TRBD1|TRBV18|TRBJ2-6|NA
CASSPRDRGSGANVLTF
TGTGCCAGCTCACCGAGGGACAGGGGGTCTGGGGCCAACGTCCTGACTTTC
>NA|TRBV5-1|TRBJ2-7|NA
CASSPRGETYEQYF
TGCGCCAGCAGCCCAAGGGGCGAGACTTACGAGCAGTACTTC
>NA|TRBV7-3|TRBJ1-3|NA
CASSLQGFSGNTIYF
TGTGCCAGCAGCTTACAGGGGTTCTCTGGAAACACCATATATTTT
>TRBD2|TRBV5-1|TRBJ2-1|once
CASSLVGPGLAGNEQFF
TGCGCCAGCAGCTTGGTAGGACCGGGACTAGCTGGCAATGAGCAGTTCTTC
>NA|TRBV30|TRBJ2-1|NA
CAWKDRNAAAEQFF
TGTGCCTGGAAAGACAGGAACGCCGCTGCTGAGCAGTTCTTC
>NA|TRBV19|TRBJ1-1|NA
CASRPDRIMNTEAFF
TGTGCCAGTAGGCCGGACAGAATCATGAACACTGAAGCTTTCTTT
>NA|TRBV5-1|TRBJ2-7|NA
CASSLTGVQLYEQYF
TGCGCCAGCAGCTTGACCGGGGTGCAACTCTACGAGCAGTACTTC
>NA|TRBV4-3|TRBJ1-1|NA
CASSQGRRSTEAFF
TGCGCCAGCAGCCAAGGGCGAAGGAGCACTGAAGCTTTCTTT
>NA|TRBV7-2|TRBJ2-7|NA
CASSVPYRGHFYEQYF
TGTGCCAGCAGCGTCCCTTACCGGGGTCATTTCTACGAGCAGTACTTC
>NA|TRBV2|TRBJ2-1|NA
CASSEKRAGLINEQFF
TGTGCCAGCAGTGAGAAGAGGGCGGGACTTATAAATGAGCAGTTCTTC
>NA|TRBV7-2|TRBJ1-2|NA
CASRPDSVANYGYTF
TGTGCCAGCAGACCAGACAGCGTCGCTAACTATGGCTACACCTTC
>NA|TRBV6-5|TRBJ1-3|NA
CASSPPGDSGNTIYF
TGTGCCAGCAGTCCGCCGGGAGACTCTGGAAACACCATATATTTT
>NA|TRBV19|TRBJ1-1|few
CASSIQGNTEAFF
TGTGCCAGTAGTATTCAGGGGAACACTGAAGCTTTCTTT
>TRBD2|TRBV19|TRBJ2-7|NA
CASSAEREDYEQYF
TGTGCCAGTAGTGCCGAGCGGGAGGATTACGAGCAGTACTTC